The rows below give T cell receptor beta chains drawn from one sample of a study of blood T cell repertoires in COVID-19. The protocol was immunoSEQ multiplex PCR, while the TCRdb copy is restricted to in-frame clones and leaves out a portion. Of roughly 160,000 clones listed, about 85% are singletons. The material sequenced was peripheral blood. Source of these receptors: a man in his forties with acute or convalescent COVID-19. CDR3s include the opening cysteine and the closing phenylalanine or tryptophan. D genes are given only for firm matches. For some rows the clone size is stated as once, few or many, or as a class when expanded; others skip it.

j_gene | v_gene | d_gene | abundance | CDR3aa | CDR3nt
TRBJ2-7 | TRBV4-3 | . | . | CASSQEAMSYEQYF | TGCGCCAGCAGCCAAGAAGCCATGTCCTACGAGCAGTACTTC
TRBJ2-7 | TRBV6-6 | TRBD1 | . | CASSLTDRGTYEQYF | TGTGCCAGCAGTTTGACCGACAGGGGGACCTACGAGCAGTACTTC
TRBJ1-5 | TRBV12-5 | TRBD1 | . | CASGLDLGGFSNQPQHF | TGTGCTAGTGGTTTGGACCTAGGGGGCTTTAGCAATCAGCCCCAGCATTTT
TRBJ1-3 | TRBV5-6 | TRBD1 | . | CASSWVTGGSGNTIYF | TGTGCCAGCAGCTGGGTGACAGGGGGCTCTGGAAACACCATATATTTT
TRBJ1-3 | TRBV7-9 | . | . | CASSPGRTGNTIYF | TGTGCCAGCAGCCCCGGGAGGACTGGAAACACCATATATTTT
TRBJ1-1 | TRBV29-1 | . | . | CSVEVNQGTEAFF | TGCAGCGTTGAAGTAAATCAGGGAACTGAAGCTTTCTTT
TRBJ1-1 | TRBV29-1 | TRBD1 | few | CSVEEGTGDTEAFF | TGCAGCGTTGAAGAAGGGACAGGGGACACTGAAGCTTTCTTT
TRBJ2-1 | TRBV9 | TRBD2 | . | CASSVVGLAGYEQFF | TGTGCCAGCAGCGTAGTGGGACTAGCGGGGTATGAGCAGTTCTTC
TRBJ2-5 | TRBV18 | TRBD2 | . | CASSPLAGGHQETQYF | TGTGCCAGCTCACCATTAGCGGGGGGTCACCAAGAGACCCAGTACTTC
TRBJ1-5 | TRBV4-1 | TRBD1 | . | CASSQGTGRGSNQPQHF | TGCGCCAGCAGCCAAGGGACAGGGAGAGGAAGCAATCAGCCCCAGCATTTT
TRBJ2-1 | TRBV19 | TRBD1 | . | CATTRDSVYNEQFF | TGTGCCACCACCCGGGACAGTGTTTACAATGAGCAGTTCTTC
TRBJ2-3 | TRBV27 | TRBD1 | few | CASSSGQYTDTQYF | TGTGCCAGCAGCTCGGGACAGTACACAGATACGCAGTATTTT
TRBJ1-1 | TRBV5-1 | . | . | CASSLEGVGGRRNTEAFF | TGCGCCAGCAGCTTGGAAGGCGTAGGTGGCAGGCGGAACACTGAAGCTTTCTTT
TRBJ1-1 | TRBV30 | . | . | CAWSGRGGTEAFF | TGTGCCTGGAGTGGCCGAGGGGGCACTGAAGCTTTCTTT
TRBJ1-4 | TRBV19 | . | . | CASSMRRSTNEKLFF | TGTGCCAGTAGTATGAGGAGATCAACTAATGAAAAACTGTTTTTT
TRBJ2-5 | TRBV19 | . | . | CASRDTKEETQYF | TGTGCCAGCCGGGACACGAAAGAAGAGACCCAGTACTTC
TRBJ1-2 | TRBV20-1 | . | . | CSVLVRGETF | TGCAGTGTTCTGGTCAGGGGAGAGACCTTC
TRBJ1-1 | TRBV6-2/TRBV6-3 | . | . | CASSEVVGTEAFF | TGTGCCAGCAGCGAGGTTGTTGGCACTGAAGCTTTCTTT
TRBJ2-7 | TRBV5-1 | TRBD1 | . | CASRTGTGVYEQYF | TGCGCCAGCCGTACCGGGACAGGGGTCTACGAGCAGTACTTC
TRBJ1-2 | TRBV10-2 | TRBD1 | once | CASTRGTELYYGYTF | TGCGCCAGCACCCGCGGGACAGAGCTATACTATGGCTACACCTTC
TRBJ1-4 | TRBV3-1/TRBV3-2 | . | . | CASSRQGSNEKLFF | TGTGCCAGCAGCCGTCAGGGATCTAATGAAAAACTGTTTTTT
TRBJ1-6 | TRBV7-2 | TRBD1 | . | CASSSTGTGDSPLHF | TGTGCCAGCAGCTCAACCGGGACAGGGGATTCACCCCTCCACTTT
TRBJ1-2 | TRBV7-3 | TRBD1 | . | CASSTGTGGGYTF | TGTGCCAGCAGCACGGGGACAGGGGGTGGCTACACCTTC
TRBJ2-6 | TRBV4-3 | TRBD1 | . | CASSQDFGTANSGANVLTF | TGCGCCAGCAGCCAAGATTTTGGGACAGCTAACTCTGGGGCCAACGTCCTGACTTTC
TRBJ1-2 | TRBV11-1 | TRBD1 | . | CASSLTGTEYGYTF | TGTGCCAGCAGCCTGACCGGGACAGAGTATGGCTACACCTTC
TRBJ1-1 | TRBV11-3 | . | . | CASSLERGPEAFF | TGTGCCAGCAGCTTAGAAAGGGGCCCTGAAGCTTTCTTT
TRBJ1-3 | TRBV16 | . | . | CASSQSSGSGNTIYF | TGTGCCAGCAGCCAATCTTCAGGCTCTGGAAACACCATATATTTT
TRBJ2-7 | TRBV7-9 | TRBD2 | . | CASSFSGGNYEQYF | TGTGCCAGCAGCTTCAGCGGGGGGAACTACGAGCAGTACTTC
TRBJ2-7 | TRBV9 | TRBD1 | . | CASNPTGGVDEQYF | TGTGCCAGCAACCCGACAGGGGGGGTCGACGAGCAGTACTTC
TRBJ1-5 | TRBV7-2 | TRBD1 | . | CASSKQGAGDQPQHF | TGTGCCAGCAGCAAACAGGGGGCTGGAGATCAGCCCCAGCATTTT
TRBJ2-4 | TRBV5-6 | . | . | CASSRRGLAKNIQYF | TGTGCCAGCAGCCGCCGAGGTCTAGCCAAAAACATTCAGTACTTC
TRBJ1-2 | TRBV5-5 | TRBD1 | . | CASRSGQGRAYGYTF | TGTGCCAGCAGGAGCGGACAGGGGCGAGCCTATGGCTACACCTTC
TRBJ1-6 | TRBV7-2 | . | . | CASSLRTATYNSPLHF | TGTGCCAGCAGCTTACGGACAGCCACCTATAATTCACCCCTCCACTTT
TRBJ1-4 | TRBV19 | . | . | CASSMEGVREKLFF | TGTGCCAGTAGTATGGAAGGGGTTCGGGAAAAACTGTTTTTT
TRBJ2-1 | TRBV24-1 | . | . | CATSGPGQGRRDEQFF | TGTGCCACCAGTGGGCCGGGACAAGGGAGAAGGGATGAGCAGTTCTTC
TRBJ1-5 | TRBV19 | . | once | CASSIPPGGFSNQPQHF | TGTGCCAGTAGTATCCCCCCCGGCGGGTTTAGCAATCAGCCCCAGCATTTT
TRBJ2-3 | TRBV5-1 | TRBD1 | . | CASSLRQGADTQYF | TGCGCCAGCAGCTTGCGACAGGGGGCAGATACGCAGTATTTT
TRBJ2-7 | TRBV11-2 | . | . | CASSATGSPYEQYF | TGTGCCAGCAGCGCCACAGGGTCGCCCTACGAGCAGTACTTC
TRBJ1-1 | TRBV10-3 | TRBD1 | . | CAIQGQKRTEAFF | TGTGCCATCCAGGGACAGAAGAGAACTGAAGCTTTCTTT
TRBJ1-5 | TRBV30 | TRBD1 | . | CAWSPADRNNQPQHF | TGTGCCTGGAGTCCCGCGGACAGGAACAATCAGCCCCAGCATTTT